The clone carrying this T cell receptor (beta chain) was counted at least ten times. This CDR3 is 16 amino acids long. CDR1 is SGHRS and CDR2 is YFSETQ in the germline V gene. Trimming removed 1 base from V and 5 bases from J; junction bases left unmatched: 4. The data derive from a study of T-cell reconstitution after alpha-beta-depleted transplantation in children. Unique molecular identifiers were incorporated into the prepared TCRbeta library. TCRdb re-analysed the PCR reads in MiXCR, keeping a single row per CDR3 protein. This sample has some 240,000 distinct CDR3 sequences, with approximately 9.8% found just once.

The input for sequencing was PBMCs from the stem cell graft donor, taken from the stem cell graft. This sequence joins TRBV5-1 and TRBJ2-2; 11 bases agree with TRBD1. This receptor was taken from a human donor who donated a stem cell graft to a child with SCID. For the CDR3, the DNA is TGCGCCAGCAGCTTGAGGACAGGGGGCGCGACCGGGGAGCTGTTTTTT. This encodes CASSLRTGGATGELFF.